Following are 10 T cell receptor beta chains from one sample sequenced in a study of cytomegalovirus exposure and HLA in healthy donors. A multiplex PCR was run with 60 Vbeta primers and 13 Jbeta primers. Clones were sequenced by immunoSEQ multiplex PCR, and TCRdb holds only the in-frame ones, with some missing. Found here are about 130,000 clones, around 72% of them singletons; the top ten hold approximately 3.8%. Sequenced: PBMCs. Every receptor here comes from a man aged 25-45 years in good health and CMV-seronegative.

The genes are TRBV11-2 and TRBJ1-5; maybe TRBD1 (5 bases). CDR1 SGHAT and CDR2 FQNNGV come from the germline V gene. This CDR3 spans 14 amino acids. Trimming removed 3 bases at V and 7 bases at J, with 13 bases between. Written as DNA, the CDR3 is TGTGCCAGCAGCTTGACAGAAATGGGACAGCCCCAGCATTTT. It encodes CASSLTEMGQPQHF. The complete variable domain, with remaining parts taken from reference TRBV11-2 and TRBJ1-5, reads EAGVAQSPRYKIIEKRQSVAFWCNPISGHATLYWYQQILGQGPKLLIQFQNNGVVDDSQLPKDRFSAERLKGVDSTLKIQPAKLEDSAVYLCASSLTEMGQPQHFGDGTRLSIL.

The CDR3 nucleotides read TGTGCCAGCAGCTGGACAGGGGGCTTTGAGACCCAGTACTTC. As protein: CASSWTGGFETQYF. The rearrangement links TRBV28 to TRBJ2-5; 11 positions match TRBD1. CDR3 length: 14 amino acids. Germline V gives CDR1 MDHEN, CDR2 SYDVKM. Trimming removed 6 bases from V and 5 bases from J; junction bases left unmatched: 5.

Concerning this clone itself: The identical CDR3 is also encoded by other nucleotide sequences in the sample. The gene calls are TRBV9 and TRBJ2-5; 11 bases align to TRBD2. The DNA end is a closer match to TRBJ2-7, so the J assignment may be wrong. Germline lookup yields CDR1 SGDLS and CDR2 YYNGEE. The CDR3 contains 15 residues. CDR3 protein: CASSAGTSGTYEQYF. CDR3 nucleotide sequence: TGTGCCAGCAGCGCCGGGACTAGCGGCACCTACGAGCAGTACTTC.

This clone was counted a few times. CDR3 sequence (DNA): TGTGCCAGCACCACAGGGACAGTAAGTAATCAGCCCCAGCATTTT. It specifies CASTTGTVSNQPQHF. The rearrangement joins TRBV5-8 to TRBJ1-5; 7 nucleotides agree with TRBD1. The V gene end was trimmed by 6 bases and the J gene end by 4 bases; junction bases not matched to a gene: 10. This CDR3 contains 15 residues. Germline assignment: CDR1 SGHTS and CDR2 YDEGEE.

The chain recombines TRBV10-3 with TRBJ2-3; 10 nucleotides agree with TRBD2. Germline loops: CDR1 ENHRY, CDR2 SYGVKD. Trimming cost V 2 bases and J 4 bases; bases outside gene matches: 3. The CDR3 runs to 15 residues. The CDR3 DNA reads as TGTGCCATCAGTGAGGCGACTAGCGGGCCAGATACGCAGTATTTT. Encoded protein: CAISEATSGPDTQYF.

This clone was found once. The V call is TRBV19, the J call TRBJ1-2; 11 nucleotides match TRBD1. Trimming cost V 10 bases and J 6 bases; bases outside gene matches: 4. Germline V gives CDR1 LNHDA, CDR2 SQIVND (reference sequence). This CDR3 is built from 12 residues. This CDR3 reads CANRTGGNGYTF. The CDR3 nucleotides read TGTGCCAACCGGACAGGGGGCAATGGCTACACCTTC.

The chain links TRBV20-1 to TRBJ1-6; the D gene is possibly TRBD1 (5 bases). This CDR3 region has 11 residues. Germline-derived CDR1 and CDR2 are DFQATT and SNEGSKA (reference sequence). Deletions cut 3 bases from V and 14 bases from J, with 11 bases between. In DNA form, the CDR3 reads TGCAGTGCTAGGAAGACAGTGACCCTCCACTTT. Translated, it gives CSARKTVTLHF.

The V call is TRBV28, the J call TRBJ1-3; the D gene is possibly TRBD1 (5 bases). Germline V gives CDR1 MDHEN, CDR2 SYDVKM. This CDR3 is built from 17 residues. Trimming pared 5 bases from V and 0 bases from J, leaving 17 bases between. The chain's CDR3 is CASSPSGTAASGNTIYF. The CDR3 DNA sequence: TGTGCCAGCAGTCCCTCCGGGACTGCCGCCTCTGGAAACACCATATATTTT.

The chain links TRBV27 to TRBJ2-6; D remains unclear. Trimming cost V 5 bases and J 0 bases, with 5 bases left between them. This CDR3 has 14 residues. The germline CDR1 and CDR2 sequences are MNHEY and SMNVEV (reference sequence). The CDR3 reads CASSRSSGANVLTF. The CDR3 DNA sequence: TGTGCCAGCAGTCGGTCCTCTGGGGCCAACGTCCTGACTTTC.

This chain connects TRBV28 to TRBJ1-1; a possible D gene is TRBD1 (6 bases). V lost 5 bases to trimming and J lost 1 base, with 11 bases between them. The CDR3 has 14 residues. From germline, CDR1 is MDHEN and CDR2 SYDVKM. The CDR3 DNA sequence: TGTGCCAGCAGTATTTCGACAGGGAACACTGAAGCTTTCTTT. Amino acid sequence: CASSISTGNTEAFF.